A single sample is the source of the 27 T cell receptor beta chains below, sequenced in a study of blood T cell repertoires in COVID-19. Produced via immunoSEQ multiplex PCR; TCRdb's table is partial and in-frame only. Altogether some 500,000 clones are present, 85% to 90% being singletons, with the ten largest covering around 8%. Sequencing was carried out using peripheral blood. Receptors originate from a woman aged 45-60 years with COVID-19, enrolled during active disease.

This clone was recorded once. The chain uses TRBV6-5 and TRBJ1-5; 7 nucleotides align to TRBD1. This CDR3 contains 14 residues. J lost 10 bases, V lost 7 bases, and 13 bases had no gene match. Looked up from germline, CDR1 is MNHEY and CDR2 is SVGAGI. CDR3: CASTTTGPKEPQHF. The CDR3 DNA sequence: TGTGCCAGCACCACGACAGGGCCGAAAGAACCCCAGCATTTT.

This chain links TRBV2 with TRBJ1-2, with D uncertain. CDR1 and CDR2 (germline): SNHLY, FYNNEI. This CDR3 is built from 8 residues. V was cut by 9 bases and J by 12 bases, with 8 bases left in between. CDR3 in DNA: TGTGCCAGGGGGAGTAACACCTTC. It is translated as CARGSNTF.

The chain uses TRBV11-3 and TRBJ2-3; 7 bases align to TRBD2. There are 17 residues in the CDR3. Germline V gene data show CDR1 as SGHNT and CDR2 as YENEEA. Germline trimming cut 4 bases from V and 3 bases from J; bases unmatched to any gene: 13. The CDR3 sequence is CASSSGTRGVGTDTQYF. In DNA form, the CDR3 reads TGTGCCAGCAGCTCCGGGACCCGGGGGGTGGGGACAGATACGCAGTATTTT.

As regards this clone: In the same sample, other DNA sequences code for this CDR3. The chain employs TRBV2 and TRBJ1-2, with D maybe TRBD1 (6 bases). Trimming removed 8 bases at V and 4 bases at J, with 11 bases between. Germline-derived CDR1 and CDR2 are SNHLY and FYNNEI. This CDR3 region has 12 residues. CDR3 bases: TGTGCCAGCTCCCAGGGGACCTATGGCTACACCTTC. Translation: CASSQGTYGYTF.

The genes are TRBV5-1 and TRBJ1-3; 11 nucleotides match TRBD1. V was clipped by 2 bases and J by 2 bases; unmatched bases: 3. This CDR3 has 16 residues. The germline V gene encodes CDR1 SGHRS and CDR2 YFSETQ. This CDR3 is CASSLGQGATGNTIYF. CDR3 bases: TGCGCCAGCAGCTTAGGACAGGGGGCAACTGGAAACACCATATATTTT.

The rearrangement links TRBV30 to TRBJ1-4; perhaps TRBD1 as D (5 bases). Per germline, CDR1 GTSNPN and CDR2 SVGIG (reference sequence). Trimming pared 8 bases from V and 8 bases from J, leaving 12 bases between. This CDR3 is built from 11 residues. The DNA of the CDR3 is TGTGCCCTCTCGGGGGGGGAAAAACTGTTTTTT. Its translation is CALSGGEKLFF.

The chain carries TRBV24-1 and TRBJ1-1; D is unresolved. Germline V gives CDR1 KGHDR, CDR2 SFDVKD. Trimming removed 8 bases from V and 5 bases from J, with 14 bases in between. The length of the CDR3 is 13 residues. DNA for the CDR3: TGTGCCACCACTGCTGGTGGAGGGACTGAAGCTTTCTTT. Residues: CATTAGGGTEAFF.

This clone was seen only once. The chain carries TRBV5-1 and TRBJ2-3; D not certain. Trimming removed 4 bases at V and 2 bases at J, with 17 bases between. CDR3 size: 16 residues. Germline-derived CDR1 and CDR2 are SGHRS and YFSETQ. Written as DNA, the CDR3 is TGCGCCAGCAGCCCCGGTTGGGCAGGATCCACAGATACGCAGTATTTT. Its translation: CASSPGWAGSTDTQYF.

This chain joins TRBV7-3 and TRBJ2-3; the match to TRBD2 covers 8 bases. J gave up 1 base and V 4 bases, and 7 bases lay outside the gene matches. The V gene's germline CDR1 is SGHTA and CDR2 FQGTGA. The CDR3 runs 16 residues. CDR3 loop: CASSSLGSGGTDTQYF. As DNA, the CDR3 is TGTGCCAGCAGCTCCCTAGGTAGCGGGGGCACAGATACGCAGTATTTT.

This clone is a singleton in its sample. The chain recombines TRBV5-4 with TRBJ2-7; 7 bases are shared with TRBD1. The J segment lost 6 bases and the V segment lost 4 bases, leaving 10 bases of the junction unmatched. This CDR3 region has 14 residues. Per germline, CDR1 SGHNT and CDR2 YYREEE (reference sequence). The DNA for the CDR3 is TGTGCCAGCAGCCGTCGACAGGGCGAGGGCGAGCAGTACTTC. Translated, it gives CASSRRQGEGEQYF. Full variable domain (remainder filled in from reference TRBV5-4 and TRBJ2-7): ETGVTQSPTHLIKTRGQQVTLRCSSQSGHNTVSWYQQALGQGPQFIFQYYREEENGRGNFPPRFSGLQFPNYSSELNVNALELDDSALYLCASSRRQGEGEQYFGPGTRLTVT.

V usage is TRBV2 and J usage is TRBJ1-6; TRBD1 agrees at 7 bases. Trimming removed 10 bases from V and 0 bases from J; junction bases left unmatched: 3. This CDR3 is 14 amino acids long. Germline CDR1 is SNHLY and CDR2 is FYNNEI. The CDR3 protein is CATGQLSYNSPLHF. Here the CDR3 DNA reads TGTGCCACGGGACAGCTCTCCTATAATTCACCCCTCCACTTT.

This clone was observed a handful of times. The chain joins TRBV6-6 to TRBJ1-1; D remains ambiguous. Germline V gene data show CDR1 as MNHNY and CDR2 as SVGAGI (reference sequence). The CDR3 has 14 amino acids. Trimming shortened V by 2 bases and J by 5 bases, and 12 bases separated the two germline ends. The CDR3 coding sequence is TGTGCCAGCAGTTACAACTCGGGAGAAACTGAAGCTTTCTTT. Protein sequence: CASSYNSGETEAFF.

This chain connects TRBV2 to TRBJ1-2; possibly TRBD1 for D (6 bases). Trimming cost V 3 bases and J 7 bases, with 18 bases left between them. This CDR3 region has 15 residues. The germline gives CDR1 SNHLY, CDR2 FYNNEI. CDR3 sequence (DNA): TGTGCCAGCAGTGATACCAGGGGCTCCCCTCCTGGCTACACCTTC. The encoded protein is CASSDTRGSPPGYTF. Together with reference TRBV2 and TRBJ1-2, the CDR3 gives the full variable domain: EPEVTQTPSHQVTQMGQEVILRCVPISNHLYFYWYRQILGQKVEFLVSFYNNEISEKSEIFDDQFSVERPDGSNFTLKIRSTKLEDSAMYFCASSDTRGSPPGYTFGSGTRLTVV.

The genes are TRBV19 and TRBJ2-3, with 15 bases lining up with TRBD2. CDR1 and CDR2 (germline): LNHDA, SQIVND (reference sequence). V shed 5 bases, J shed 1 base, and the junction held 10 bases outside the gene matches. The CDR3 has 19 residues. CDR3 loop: CASSPPGLAGGVGTDTQYF. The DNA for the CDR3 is TGTGCCAGTAGTCCGCCGGGACTAGCGGGGGGAGTAGGCACAGATACGCAGTATTTT.

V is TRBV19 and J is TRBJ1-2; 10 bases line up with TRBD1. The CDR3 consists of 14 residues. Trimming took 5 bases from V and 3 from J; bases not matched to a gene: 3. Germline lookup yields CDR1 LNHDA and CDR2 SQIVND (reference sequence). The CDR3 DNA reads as TGTGCCAGTAGTGTCGGGACAGGGGACTATGGCTACACCTTC. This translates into CASSVGTGDYGYTF.

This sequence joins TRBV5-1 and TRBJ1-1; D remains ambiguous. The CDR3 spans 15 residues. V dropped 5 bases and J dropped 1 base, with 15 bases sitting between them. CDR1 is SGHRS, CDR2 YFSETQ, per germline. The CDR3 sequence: CASRAVGGGNTEAFF. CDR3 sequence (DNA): TGCGCCAGCAGGGCGGTGGGCGGAGGGAACACTGAAGCTTTCTTT.

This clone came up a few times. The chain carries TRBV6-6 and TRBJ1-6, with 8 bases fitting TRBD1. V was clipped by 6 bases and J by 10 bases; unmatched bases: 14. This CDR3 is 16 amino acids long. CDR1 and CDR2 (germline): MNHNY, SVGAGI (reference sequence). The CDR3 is CASSRSGTGDGSPLHF. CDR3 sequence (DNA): TGTGCCAGCAGCCGATCCGGGACAGGTGACGGGTCACCCCTCCACTTT.

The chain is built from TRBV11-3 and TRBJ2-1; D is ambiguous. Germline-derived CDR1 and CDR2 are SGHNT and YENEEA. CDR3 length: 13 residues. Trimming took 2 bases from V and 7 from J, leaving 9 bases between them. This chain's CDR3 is CASSLKAENEQFF. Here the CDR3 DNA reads TGTGCCAGCAGCTTAAAAGCCGAGAATGAGCAGTTCTTC.

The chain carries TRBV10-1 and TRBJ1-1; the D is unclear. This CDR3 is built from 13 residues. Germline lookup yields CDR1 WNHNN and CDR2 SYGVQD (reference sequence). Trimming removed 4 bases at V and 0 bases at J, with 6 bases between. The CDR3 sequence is CASSGDMNTEAFF. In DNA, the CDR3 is TGCGCCAGCAGTGGAGACATGAACACTGAAGCTTTCTTT.

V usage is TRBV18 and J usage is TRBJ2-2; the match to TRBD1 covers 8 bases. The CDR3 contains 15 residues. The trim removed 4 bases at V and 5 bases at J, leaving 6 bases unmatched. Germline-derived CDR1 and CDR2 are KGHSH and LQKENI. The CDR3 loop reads CASSRGTGGTGELFF. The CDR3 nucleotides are TGTGCCAGCTCACGCGGGACAGGTGGGACCGGGGAGCTGTTTTTT.

CDR3 sequence reads: CASSPRRVDNSPLHF. The CDR3 DNA reads TGTGCCAGCAGCCCACGACGGGTGGATAATTCACCCCTCCACTTT. The chain employs TRBV7-8 and TRBJ1-6, with D unresolved. With 5 bases removed from V and 5 bases from J, the gap between germline ends came to 13 bases. The germline V gene has CDR1 SGHVS and CDR2 FQNEAQ. The CDR3 is 15 residues long.

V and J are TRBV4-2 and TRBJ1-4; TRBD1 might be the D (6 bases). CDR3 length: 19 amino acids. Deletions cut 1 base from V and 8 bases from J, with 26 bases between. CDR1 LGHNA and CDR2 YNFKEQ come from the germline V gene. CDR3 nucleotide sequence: TGTGCCAGCAGCCAAGTAACCCCGGGGGGCAGGATCGCGGGGGAAAAACTGTTTTTT. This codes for CASSQVTPGGRIAGEKLFF.

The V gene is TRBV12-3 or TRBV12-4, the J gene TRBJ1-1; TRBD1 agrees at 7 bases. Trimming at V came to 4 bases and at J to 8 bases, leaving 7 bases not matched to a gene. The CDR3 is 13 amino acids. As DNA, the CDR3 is TGTGCCAGCAGTTCTTATAGGGGGCAAGAAGCTTTCTTT. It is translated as CASSSYRGQEAFF.

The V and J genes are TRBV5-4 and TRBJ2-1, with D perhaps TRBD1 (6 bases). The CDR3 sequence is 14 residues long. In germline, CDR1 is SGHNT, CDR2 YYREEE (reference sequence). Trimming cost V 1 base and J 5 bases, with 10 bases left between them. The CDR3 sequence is CASSLPHRDNEQFF. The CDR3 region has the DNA TGTGCCAGCAGCTTGCCTCACAGGGACAATGAGCAGTTCTTC.

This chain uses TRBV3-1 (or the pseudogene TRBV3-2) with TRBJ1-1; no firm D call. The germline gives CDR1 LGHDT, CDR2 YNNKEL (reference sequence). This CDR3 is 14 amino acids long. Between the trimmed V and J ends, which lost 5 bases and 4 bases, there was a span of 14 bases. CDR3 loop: CASSGDPGGTEAFF. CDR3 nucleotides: TGTGCCAGCAGCGGAGACCCGGGTGGCACTGAAGCTTTCTTT.

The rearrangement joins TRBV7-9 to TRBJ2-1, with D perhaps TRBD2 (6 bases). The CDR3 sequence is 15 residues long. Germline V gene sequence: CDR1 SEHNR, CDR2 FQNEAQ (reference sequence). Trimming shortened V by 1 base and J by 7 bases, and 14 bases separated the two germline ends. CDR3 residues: CASSLVRGHGNEQFF. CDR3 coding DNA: TGTGCCAGCAGCTTAGTGCGGGGCCATGGGAATGAGCAGTTCTTC. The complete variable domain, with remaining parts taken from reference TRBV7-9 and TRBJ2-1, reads DTGVSQNPRHKITKRGQNVTFRCDPISEHNRLYWYRQTLGQGPEFLTYFQNEAQLEKSRLLSDRFSAERPKGSFSTLEIQRTEQGDSAMYLCASSLVRGHGNEQFFGPGTRLTVL.

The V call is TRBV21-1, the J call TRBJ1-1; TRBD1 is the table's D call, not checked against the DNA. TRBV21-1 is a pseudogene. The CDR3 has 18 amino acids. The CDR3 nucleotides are TGTGCCAGCAGCAAAGATAGTCCGGGACACCCCACGAACACTGAAGCTTTCTTT. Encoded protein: CASSKDSPGHPTNTEAFF.